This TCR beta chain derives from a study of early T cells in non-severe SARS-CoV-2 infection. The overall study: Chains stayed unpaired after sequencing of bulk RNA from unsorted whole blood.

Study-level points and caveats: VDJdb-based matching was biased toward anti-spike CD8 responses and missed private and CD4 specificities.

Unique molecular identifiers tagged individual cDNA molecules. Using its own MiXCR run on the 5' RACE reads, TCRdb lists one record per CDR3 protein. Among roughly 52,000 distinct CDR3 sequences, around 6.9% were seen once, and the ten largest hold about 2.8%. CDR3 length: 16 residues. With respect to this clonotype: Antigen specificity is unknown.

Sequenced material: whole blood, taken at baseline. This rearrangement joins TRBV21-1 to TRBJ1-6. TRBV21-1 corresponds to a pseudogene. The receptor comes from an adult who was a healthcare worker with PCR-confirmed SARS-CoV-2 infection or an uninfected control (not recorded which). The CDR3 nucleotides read TGTGCCAGCAGCCAACTGGACGGAGCATTCGACGCACCCCTCCACTTT. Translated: CASSQLDGAFDAPLHF.